One and the same sample provided the 19 T cell receptor beta chains below, sequenced in a study of blood T cells in healthy people across ages. A sample-barcoded 5' primer and a J-beta primer mix were used in a second PCR of about 6 to 12 cycles. TCRdb re-called the 5' RACE reads through MiXCR, storing one row per CDR3 protein. The table shows 1.5 million to 2 million distinct CDR3 sequences, with approximately 50% occurring only once. The specimen sequenced was blood. The receptor set was obtained from a woman aged 40 to 55 in good health.

V and J are TRBV21-1 and TRBJ1-1. TRBV21-1 counts as a pseudogene. CDR3 length equals 13 residues. CDR3 in amino acids: CASSKAQEAEAFF. In nucleotides, the CDR3 is TGTGCCAGCAGCAAAGCCCAGGAAGCTGAAGCTTTCTTT.

This chain uses TRBV29-1 with TRBJ2-5, with 7 bases identical to TRBD1. V shed 4 bases and J 1 base; nucleotides not matched to a gene: 6. Germline lookup yields CDR1 SQVTM and CDR2 ANQGSEA. The CDR3 consists of 14 residues. This CDR3 reads CSVADRSSQETQYF. The CDR3 nucleotides are TGCAGCGTTGCGGACAGGAGCTCCCAAGAGACCCAGTACTTC.

A note on this clonotype: A read error may account for a junction end that differs from germline. The genes are TRBV7-2 and TRBJ2-5; no definite D call. Germline loops: CDR1 SGHTA, CDR2 FQGNSA. The CDR3 runs to 13 residues. CDR3 DNA: TGTGCCAGCGCTGGAGTCCGCGGAGAGACCCGGTACTTC. Translated, it gives CASAGVRGETRYF.

There are a few counts of this clonotype. This chain uses TRBV28 with TRBJ2-5, with D perhaps matching TRBD1 (6 bases). The CDR3 is 14 amino acids. Looked up from germline, CDR1 is MDHEN and CDR2 is SYDVKM. V was trimmed by 5 bases and J by 4 bases, leaving 14 bases between them. The CDR3 DNA reads as TGTGCCAGCAGTCCCCACAGGGCGGGAGAGACCCAGTACTTC. Amino acids: CASSPHRAGETQYF.

A remark on this clonotype: The junction shows a germline mismatch at one end, possibly a read error. The chain couples TRBV20-1 to TRBJ2-1; weak D call: TRBD2 (6 bases). The CDR3 runs 14 residues. Per germline, CDR1 DFQATT and CDR2 SNEGSKA (reference sequence). CDR3 DNA: TGCAGTGCTAGACGGGGGAGCTCCCACAATGAGCAGTTCTTC. Residues: CSARRGSSHNEQFF.

The J gene is TRBJ2-5, the V gene TRBV10-3; D remains ambiguous. The CDR3 sequence is 15 residues long. Trimming removed 10 bases from V and 2 bases from J, with 20 bases in between. The germline gives CDR1 ENHRY, CDR2 SYGVKD. The CDR3 coding sequence is TGTGCCAGCAGCCGTGGACGGGTTGAACAAGAGACCCAGTACTTC. Translated: CASSRGRVEQETQYF.

V is TRBV6-2 or TRBV6-3 and J is TRBJ2-3, with 7 bases identical to TRBD1. Germline assignment: CDR1 MNHEY and CDR2 SVGEGT. V lost 2 bases to trimming and J lost 5 bases; unmatched junction nucleotides: 10. This CDR3 region has 16 residues. CDR3 bases: TGTGCCAGCAGTTACGTCGTGAAGGGGGCGAAAGATACGCAGTATTTT. This translates into CASSYVVKGAKDTQYF.

This clonotype appeared many times. The chain carries TRBV12-3 or TRBV12-4 and TRBJ1-2; 8 bases match TRBD1. This CDR3 is 13 amino acids long. V was pared by 7 bases and J by 5 bases, with 6 bases of the junction left unmatched. The CDR3 sequence: CASTLTGVYGYTF. CDR3 coding DNA: TGTGCCAGCACCCTGACAGGGGTGTATGGCTACACCTTC.

The rearrangement uses TRBV6-6 and TRBJ2-4; D not resolved. The CDR3 is 16 residues long. Germline V gives CDR1 MNHNY, CDR2 SVGAGI (reference sequence). V shed 8 bases and J shed 0 bases, with 17 bases lying between them. The CDR3 protein is CASERHSPLAKNIQYF. The CDR3 DNA reads TGTGCCAGCGAGAGGCACTCACCTTTAGCCAAAAACATTCAGTACTTC.

The J gene is TRBJ2-1, the V gene TRBV27; D is unclear. Trimming pared 6 bases from V and 0 bases from J, leaving 9 bases between. The CDR3 has 14 residues. Germline-derived CDR1 and CDR2 are MNHEY and SMNVEV (reference sequence). The CDR3 spells CASRDAPSYNEQFF. In DNA, the CDR3 is TGTGCCAGCAGGGACGCCCCCTCCTACAATGAGCAGTTCTTC.

This sequence joins TRBV15 and TRBJ2-5; a weak D match, TRBD1 (6 bases). Germline V gives CDR1 LNHNV, CDR2 YYDKDF (reference sequence). The length of the CDR3 is 15 residues. Trimming removed 2 bases from V and 2 bases from J, with 12 bases in between. CDR3 residues: CATSRSRQVQETQYF. As DNA, the CDR3 is TGTGCCACCAGCAGATCCCGACAGGTTCAAGAGACCCAGTACTTC.

The CDR3 protein is CASSPSLGLLDTQYF. In nucleotides, the CDR3 is TGCGCCAGCAGCCCAAGCCTGGGGTTACTAGATACGCAGTATTTT. The gene calls are TRBV4-3 and TRBJ2-3; no clear D gene. This CDR3 is 15 amino acids long. V was clipped by 4 bases and J by 5 bases, with 16 bases between them. The V gene's germline CDR1 is LGHNA and CDR2 YSLEER.

This clonotype was seen more than once but under ten times. The chain links TRBV6-2 or TRBV6-3 to TRBJ2-5; the D gene is possibly TRBD1 (5 bases). Germline V gene data show CDR1 as MNHEY and CDR2 as SVGEGT. The CDR3 totals 12 residues. Trimming removed 2 bases from V and 7 bases from J, with 8 bases in between. CDR3 sequence (DNA): TGTGCCAGCAGTTACCCCGACAGGACCCAGTACTTC. Translating it yields CASSYPDRTQYF.

This clonotype showed up just a few times. This sequence joins TRBV4-2 and TRBJ2-1; D is uncertain. This CDR3 has 15 residues. The germline V and J ends were trimmed by 0 bases and 6 bases, with 12 bases remaining between them. Per the germline V gene, CDR1 is LGHNA and CDR2 is YNFKEQ. CDR3 DNA: TGTGCCAGCAGCCAAGACCGGGCCGGTGCCAATGAGCAGTTCTTC. This sequence encodes CASSQDRAGANEQFF.

The CDR3 protein is CSALGQGGWSNQPQHF. CDR3 bases: TGCAGTGCTTTGGGACAGGGGGGTTGGAGCAATCAGCCCCAGCATTTT. The chain is built from TRBV20-1 and TRBJ1-5, with 11 positions matching TRBD1. CDR3 length: 16 amino acids. V trimming: 5 bases; J trimming: 1 base; junction bases outside the gene matches: 7. Germline CDR1 DFQATT, CDR2 SNEGSKA (reference sequence).

The chain is built from TRBV20-1 and TRBJ2-4; 8 bases line up with TRBD1. V shed 6 bases and J 13 bases; nucleotides not matched to a gene: 11. The germline V gene encodes CDR1 DFQATT and CDR2 SNEGSKA (reference sequence). The CDR3 is made up of 12 amino acids. The CDR3 DNA reads as TGCAGTGCCGGGCAGGGGGCGGAGATGCAGTACTTC. This codes for CSAGQGAEMQYF.

V gene TRBV7-2 combines with J gene TRBJ1-5; D uncertain. The CDR3 is 14 amino acids. CDR1 and CDR2 from the germline V gene are SGHTA and FQGNSA. Trimming removed 2 bases at V and 3 bases at J, with 8 bases between. The CDR3 spells CASSLMQSNQPQHF. CDR3 nucleotide sequence: TGTGCCAGCAGCTTAATGCAATCCAATCAGCCCCAGCATTTT.

The genes are TRBV7-9 and TRBJ2-1, with 12 bases lining up with TRBD1. Germline V gene sequence: CDR1 SEHNR, CDR2 FQNEAQ (reference sequence). V lost 5 bases and J lost 9; bases outside the gene matches: 8. The CDR3 has 15 amino acids. The CDR3 sequence is CASSGRDRGRPEQFF. CDR3 nucleotide sequence: TGTGCCAGCAGCGGCAGGGACAGGGGGCGTCCTGAGCAGTTCTTC.

The chain joins TRBV6-2 or TRBV6-3 to TRBJ2-1; 11 positions match TRBD2. This CDR3 spans 14 amino acids. V shed 2 bases, J shed 12 bases, and the junction held 6 bases outside the gene matches. Germline CDR1 and CDR2: MNHEY and SVGEGT. The CDR3 DNA follows: TGTGCCAGCAGTTACCTGGCTAGCGGGGGGATGCAGTTCTTC. Encoded protein: CASSYLASGGMQFF.